The 30 T cell receptor beta chains below were found in one sample sequenced in a study of OX40 agonist ivuxolimab in advanced cancers. Measured with immunoSEQ multiplex PCR; TCRdb has only the in-frame clones, and not every one. Of about 80,000 clones in the sample, roughly 90% are singletons; the top ten hold 7% to 9.5%. Sequences were derived from CD4+ or CD8+ T cells sorted from blood, sampled in a trial of the OX40 agonist ivuxolimab. All receptors derive from an adult with an advanced solid tumor such as melanoma, head and neck, liver or kidney cancer.

The chain employs TRBV15 and TRBJ2-5; D gene uncertain. Germline V CDR1 and CDR2: LNHNV, YYDKDF (reference sequence). V was clipped by 0 bases and J by 2 bases, with 10 bases between them. This CDR3 contains 15 residues. The CDR3 coding sequence is TGTGCCACCAGCAGAGATCAAGGGCCTCAAGAGACCCAGTACTTC. Its translation: CATSRDQGPQETQYF.

In this sample, this clone turned up once. The sample carries other DNA sequences with the same CDR3. The chain joins TRBV5-4 to TRBJ1-5, with D possibly TRBD1 on 6 matching bases. CDR3 size: 14 residues. In germline, CDR1 is SGHNT, CDR2 YYREEE (reference sequence). Trimming stripped 2 bases from V and 3 bases from J, with 9 bases between. The CDR3 reads CASSLGGLNQPQHF. CDR3 coding DNA: TGTGCCAGCAGCTTAGGGGGTCTCAATCAGCCCCAGCATTTT. The entire variable domain, with the rest obtained from reference TRBV5-4 and TRBJ1-5, is as follows: ETGVTQSPTHLIKTRGQQVTLRCSSQSGHNTVSWYQQALGQGPQFIFQYYREEENGRGNFPPRFSGLQFPNYSSELNVNALELDDSALYLCASSLGGLNQPQHFGDGTRLSIL.

The V call is TRBV27, the J call TRBJ2-3; 11 bases agree with TRBD2. CDR3 length: 15 residues. Looked up from germline, CDR1 is MNHEY and CDR2 is SMNVEV (reference sequence). Trimming removed 3 bases from V and 4 bases from J; junction bases left unmatched: 3. The CDR3 region has the DNA TGTGCCAGCAGTTTTAGCGGGGGGGCCGCAGATACGCAGTATTTT. This codes for CASSFSGGAADTQYF.

V and J are TRBV9 and TRBJ1-2, with 8 nucleotides matching TRBD1. The CDR3 loop spans 15 amino acids. CDR1 is SGDLS and CDR2 is YYNGEE in the germline V gene. The J segment lost 6 bases and the V segment lost 4 bases, leaving 11 bases of the junction unmatched. CDR3 nucleotides: TGTGCCAGCAGCCCGACAGGGGTGGGGGCAGATGGCTACACCTTC. It codes for CASSPTGVGADGYTF.

V usage is TRBV9 and J usage is TRBJ1-1; 8 bases are a match to TRBD1. CDR1 is SGDLS, CDR2 YYNGEE, per germline. V lost 3 bases, J lost 5 bases, and 6 bases stayed unmatched. The CDR3 totals 14 residues. The CDR3 DNA follows: TGTGCCAGCAGCGCCCCGACAGGGGTAACTGAAGCTTTCTTT. This gives the protein CASSAPTGVTEAFF.

The chain uses TRBV9 and TRBJ1-2; D gene uncertain. Germline lookup yields CDR1 SGDLS and CDR2 YYNGEE. The CDR3 contains 14 residues. The V gene lost 0 bases and the J gene lost 8 bases, with 14 bases spanning the gap. The CDR3 spells CASSVGYEVKGYTF. DNA of the CDR3: TGTGCCAGCAGCGTAGGATATGAGGTTAAGGGCTACACCTTC.

On this clone itself: This CDR3 is also generated by other DNA sequences in the sample. V and J are TRBV6-6 and TRBJ1-5; 8 bases fit TRBD1. V was pared by 7 bases and J by 4 bases, with 3 bases of the junction left unmatched. CDR1 and CDR2 from the germline V gene are MNHNY and SVGAGI (reference sequence). The CDR3 length is 13 residues. This CDR3 reads CASIGQGNQPQHF. In nucleotides, the CDR3 is TGTGCCAGCATAGGACAGGGAAATCAGCCCCAGCATTTT.

The chain combines TRBV9 with TRBJ1-5, with TRBD1 as a possible D gene (5 bases). Per germline, CDR1 SGDLS and CDR2 YYNGEE. The CDR3 contains 14 residues. Trimming took off 0 bases at V and 8 bases at J, with 12 bases between the two ends. CDR3 protein: CASSVAEGGEPQHF. DNA for the CDR3: TGTGCCAGCAGCGTAGCTGAGGGAGGGGAGCCCCAGCATTTT.

This chain joins TRBV4-1 and TRBJ2-7; 8 bases match TRBD2. Germline V CDR1 and CDR2: MGHRA, YSYEKL. The CDR3 extends over 17 amino acids. V gave up 0 bases and J gave up 9 bases; unmatched junction bases: 16. The CDR3 nucleotides are TGCGCCAGCAGCCAAGATCGGTCAGCGGGGGTGAGTCTAGGGCAGTACTTC. This gives the protein CASSQDRSAGVSLGQYF.

The count of this clone is one. The CDR3 region is CASSSGFGGLGYEQYF. CDR3 coding DNA: TGTGCCAGCAGTTCCGGGTTTGGGGGTTTAGGATACGAGCAGTACTTC. The rearrangement joins TRBV6-6 to TRBJ2-7, with D perhaps given as TRBD1 or TRBD2 (5 bases each). Germline V gene data show CDR1 as MNHNY and CDR2 as SVGAGI (reference sequence). This CDR3 region has 16 residues. The ends were cut back, 4 bases at V and 4 bases at J, with 20 bases in the middle.

This chain connects TRBV11-2 to TRBJ2-2, with D perhaps TRBD1 or TRBD2 (6 bases each). The CDR3 covers 16 residues. Between the trimmed V and J ends, which lost 5 bases and 4 bases, there was a span of 17 bases. The germline gives CDR1 SGHAT, CDR2 FQNNGV. The CDR3: CASSHEQGLSTGELFF. The CDR3 DNA reads as TGTGCCAGCAGCCATGAACAGGGACTGAGCACCGGGGAGCTGTTTTTT.

The count of this clone is one. The chain is built from TRBV4-3 and TRBJ2-7; D is possibly TRBD2 (5 bases). Germline V CDR1 and CDR2: LGHNA, YSLEER. CDR3 length: 13 residues. Trimming pared 5 bases from V and 4 bases from J, leaving 12 bases between. CDR3 sequence (DNA): TGCGCCAGCAGCATTGCGGGCGAGTACGAGCAGTACTTC. It specifies CASSIAGEYEQYF.

The genes are TRBV15 and TRBJ2-2; 7 bases map to TRBD2. The J segment lost 3 bases and the V segment lost 6 bases, leaving 7 bases of the junction unmatched. Germline lookup yields CDR1 LNHNV and CDR2 YYDKDF (reference sequence). This CDR3 region has 15 residues. For the CDR3, the DNA is TGTGCCACCAGGGGGACTATCCTAGACACCGGGGAGCTGTTTTTT. Translating it yields CATRGTILDTGELFF. Variable domain in full (rest from reference TRBV15 and TRBJ2-2): DAMVIQNPRYQVTQFGKPVTLSCSQTLNHNVMYWYQQKSSQAPKLLFHYYDKDFNNEADTPDNFQSRRPNTSFCFLDIRSPGLGDTAMYLCATRGTILDTGELFFGEGSRLTVL.

This rearrangement joins TRBV7-8 to TRBJ1-6; TRBD1 might be the D (5 bases). This CDR3 is 22 amino acids long. Germline loops: CDR1 SGHVS, CDR2 FQNEAQ. V was pared by 1 base and J by 5 bases, with 30 bases between. The CDR3 region has the DNA TGTGCCAGCAGCTTAGTCGCTAGGGACGGAGCCCCCACACATTCTAATAATTCACCCCTCCACTTT. Translation gives CASSLVARDGAPTHSNNSPLHF. The full variable domain, with the rest looked up from reference TRBV7-8 and TRBJ1-6, is GAGVSQSPRYKVAKRGQDVALRCDPISGHVSLFWYQQALGQGPEFLTYFQNEAQLDKSGLPSDRFFAERPEGSVSTLKIQRTQQEDSAVYLCASSLVARDGAPTHSNNSPLHFGNGTRLTVT.

V usage is TRBV7-2 and J usage is TRBJ2-3; TRBD2 aligns across 8 bases. This CDR3 has 14 amino acids. The junction had 3 bases not matched to a gene; V was cut back by 3 bases and J by 4 bases. The germline V gene has CDR1 SGHTA and CDR2 FQGNSA. The CDR3 DNA reads as TGTGCCAGCAGCTTCCAACTAGCGGCAGATACGCAGTATTTT. It yields the protein CASSFQLAADTQYF.

Details on this clone: This CDR3 is also generated by other DNA sequences in the sample. The chain has TRBV6-5 and TRBJ1-1; weak D call: TRBD1 (6 bases). The CDR3 has 14 amino acids. Trimming cost V 0 bases and J 4 bases, with 9 bases left between them. Germline CDR1 MNHEY, CDR2 SVGAGI. This CDR3 is CASSYSEGGTEAFF. The CDR3 nucleotides are TGTGCCAGCAGTTACTCGGAAGGGGGCACTGAAGCTTTCTTT.

The rearrangement uses TRBV9 and TRBJ2-7; D is possibly TRBD1 or TRBD2 (6 bases each). The CDR3 totals 15 residues. Trimming shortened V by 1 base and J by 0 bases, and 11 bases separated the two germline ends. The V gene's germline CDR1 is SGDLS and CDR2 YYNGEE. In nucleotides, the CDR3 is TGTGCCAGCAGCGTAAGGGGGGAGAGCTCCTACGAGCAGTACTTC. Translation gives CASSVRGESSYEQYF.

The CDR3 nucleotides are TGTGCCAGCAGCTACCCGGGACTAGCGGGAGAGACCCAGTACTTC. Its protein product is CASSYPGLAGETQYF. This rearrangement joins TRBV5-4 to TRBJ2-5; 12 bases line up with TRBD2. CDR1 and CDR2 from the germline V gene are SGHNT and YYREEE (reference sequence). There are 15 residues in the CDR3. With V trimmed by 3 bases and J by 4 bases, 4 bases remained unmatched.

The V call is TRBV9, the J call TRBJ2-3; 7 bases agree with TRBD2. The CDR3 contains 15 residues. V shed 1 base and J 1 base; nucleotides not matched to a gene: 3. The V gene's germline CDR1 is SGDLS and CDR2 YYNGEE. The CDR3 nucleotides read TGTGCCAGCAGCGTAAGCGGGGTGGGCACAGATACGCAGTATTTT. Its translation is CASSVSGVGTDTQYF.

The V gene is TRBV7-3, the J gene TRBJ2-1, with D unresolved. CDR3 length equals 15 residues. Trimming took 5 bases from V and 8 from J, leaving 19 bases between them. The V gene's germline CDR1 is SGHTA and CDR2 FQGTGA. The CDR3 nucleotides are TGTGCCAGCAGCCCGACCCCATCCGGCGACTATGAGCAGTTCTTC. Its protein product is CASSPTPSGDYEQFF.

The CDR3 here is CASRSVGFFGYGYTF. CDR3 bases: TGTGCCAGCAGATCCGTTGGGTTTTTTGGGTATGGCTACACCTTC. The rearrangement links TRBV27 to TRBJ1-2; D call uncertain. Germline values: CDR1 MNHEY, CDR2 SMNVEV (reference sequence). Trimming took off 6 bases at V and 5 bases at J, with 19 bases between the two ends. The CDR3 loop spans 15 amino acids.

The gene calls are TRBV11-2 and TRBJ2-2, with 10 bases identical to TRBD1. The germline V gene has CDR1 SGHAT and CDR2 FQNNGV. The CDR3 spans 15 residues. Unmatched junction bases numbered 6, after V lost 4 bases and J lost 7 bases. DNA for the CDR3: TGTGCCAGCAGCTCCCGACAGGGGGCGGGCGGGGAGCTGTTTTTT. It specifies CASSSRQGAGGELFF.

The chain links TRBV13 to TRBJ1-1, with D unclear. V dropped 5 bases and J dropped 1 base, with 5 bases sitting between them. The CDR3 consists of 12 residues. Germline V gene sequence: CDR1 PRHDT, CDR2 FYEKMQ (reference sequence). CDR3 residues: CASSTRNTEAFF. The CDR3 nucleotides are TGTGCCAGCAGCACCCGGAACACTGAAGCTTTCTTT. Filled out from reference TRBV13 and TRBJ1-1, the complete variable domain reads AAGVIQSPRHLIKEKRETATLKCYPIPRHDTVYWYQQGPGQDPQFLISFYEKMQSDKGSIPDRFSAQQFSDYHSELNMSSLELGDSALYFCASSTRNTEAFFGQGTRLTVV.

The V gene is TRBV9, the J gene TRBJ1-1; D is perhaps TRBD1 (6 bases). This CDR3 comprises 15 residues. The germline gives CDR1 SGDLS, CDR2 YYNGEE. Trimming pared 5 bases from V and 4 bases from J, leaving 18 bases between. CDR3 amino acids: CASRATGTPFTEAFF. Written as DNA, the CDR3 is TGTGCCAGCAGGGCAACAGGGACACCATTCACTGAAGCTTTCTTT. Filled out from reference TRBV9 and TRBJ1-1, the complete variable domain reads DSGVTQTPKHLITATGQRVTLRCSPRSGDLSVYWYQQSLDQGLQFLIQYYNGEERAKGNILERFSAQQFPDLHSELNLSSLELGDSALYFCASRATGTPFTEAFFGQGTRLTVV.

The genes are TRBV4-3 and TRBJ1-4; D is unresolved. V shed 4 bases and J shed 8 bases, with 17 bases lying between them. CDR1 is LGHNA, CDR2 YSLEER, per germline. The CDR3 contains 15 residues. The CDR3 loop reads CASSLSGVSGEKLFF. The CDR3 bases are TGCGCCAGCAGCCTCTCCGGGGTTTCTGGGGAAAAACTGTTTTTT.

The rearrangement uses TRBV27 and TRBJ2-1; the D call may be TRBD1 or TRBD2 (5 bases each). The CDR3 has 15 residues. Trimming cost V 2 bases and J 8 bases, with 16 bases left between them. CDR1 is MNHEY and CDR2 is SMNVEV in the germline V gene (reference sequence). CDR3 residues: CASSLKPEGSDEQFF. CDR3 coding DNA: TGTGCCAGCAGTTTAAAACCAGAGGGGAGCGATGAGCAGTTCTTC.

The chain combines TRBV9 with TRBJ2-7; 8 positions match TRBD1. With V trimmed by 0 bases and J by 2 bases, 4 bases remained unmatched. The CDR3 totals 15 residues. Germline CDR1 SGDLS, CDR2 YYNGEE. CDR3 DNA sequence: TGTGCCAGCAGCGTAGGGCAGGGGGCAACCTACGAGCAGTACTTC. Amino acids: CASSVGQGATYEQYF.

The gene calls are TRBV18 and TRBJ2-7, with unresolved D. This CDR3 is built from 12 residues. The V and J ends lost 5 bases and 2 bases respectively, with 7 bases between them. Germline loops: CDR1 KGHSH, CDR2 LQKENI. The CDR3 DNA reads TGTGCCAGCTCAAAAGATACCTACGAGCAGTACTTC. Amino acids: CASSKDTYEQYF.

The rearrangement links TRBV6-5 to TRBJ2-1; 7 bases agree with TRBD2. Germline-derived CDR1 and CDR2 are MNHEY and SVGAGI. The V gene end was trimmed by 7 bases and the J gene end by 5 bases; junction bases not matched to a gene: 8. The CDR3 consists of 14 residues. The CDR3 coding sequence is TGTGCCAGCAATCCTTGGGAGGGGAACAATGAGCAGTTCTTC. Translation: CASNPWEGNNEQFF.

The chain links TRBV7-9 to TRBJ1-5; 8 positions agree with TRBD1. Germline trimming cut 5 bases from V and 6 bases from J; bases unmatched to any gene: 3. The CDR3 has 13 residues. Germline V lookup: CDR1 SEHNR, CDR2 FQNEAQ (reference sequence). This chain's CDR3 is CASSGQGGQPQHF. DNA for the CDR3: TGTGCCAGCAGCGGACAGGGTGGTCAGCCCCAGCATTTT. The full variable domain, its missing parts supplied by reference TRBV7-9 and TRBJ1-5, is DTGVSQNPRHKITKRGQNVTFRCDPISEHNRLYWYRQTLGQGPEFLTYFQNEAQLEKSRLLSDRFSAERPKGSFSTLEIQRTEQGDSAMYLCASSGQGGQPQHFGDGTRLSIL.